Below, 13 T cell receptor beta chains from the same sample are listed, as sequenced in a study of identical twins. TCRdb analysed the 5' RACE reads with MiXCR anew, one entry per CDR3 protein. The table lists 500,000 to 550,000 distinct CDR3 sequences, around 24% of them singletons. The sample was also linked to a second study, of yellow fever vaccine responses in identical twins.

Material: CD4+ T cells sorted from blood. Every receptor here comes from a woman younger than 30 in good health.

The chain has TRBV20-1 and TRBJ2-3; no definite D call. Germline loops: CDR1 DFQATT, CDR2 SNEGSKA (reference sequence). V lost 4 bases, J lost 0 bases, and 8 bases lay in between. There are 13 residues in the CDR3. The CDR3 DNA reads TGCAGTGCTACTAGGGATAGCACAGATACGCAGTATTTT. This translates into CSATRDSTDTQYF.

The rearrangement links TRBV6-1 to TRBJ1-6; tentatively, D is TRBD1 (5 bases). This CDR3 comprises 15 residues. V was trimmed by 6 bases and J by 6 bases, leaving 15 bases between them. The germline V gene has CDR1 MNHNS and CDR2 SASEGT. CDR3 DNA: TGTGCCAGCAGCTCGCCAGTGGGGGTTAATTCACCCCTCCACTTT. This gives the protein CASSSPVGVNSPLHF.

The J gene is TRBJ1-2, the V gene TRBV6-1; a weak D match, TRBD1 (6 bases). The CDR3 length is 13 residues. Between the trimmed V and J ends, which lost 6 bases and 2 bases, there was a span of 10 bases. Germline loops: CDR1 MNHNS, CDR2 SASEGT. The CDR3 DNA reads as TGTGCCAGCAGCTGGACAGAGAACTATGGCTACACCTTC. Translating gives CASSWTENYGYTF.

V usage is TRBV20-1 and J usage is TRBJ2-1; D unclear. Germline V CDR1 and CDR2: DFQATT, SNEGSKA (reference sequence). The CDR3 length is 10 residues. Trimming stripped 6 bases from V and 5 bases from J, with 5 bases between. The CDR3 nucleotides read TGCAGTGCAACAGACAATGAGCAGTTCTTC. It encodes CSATDNEQFF.

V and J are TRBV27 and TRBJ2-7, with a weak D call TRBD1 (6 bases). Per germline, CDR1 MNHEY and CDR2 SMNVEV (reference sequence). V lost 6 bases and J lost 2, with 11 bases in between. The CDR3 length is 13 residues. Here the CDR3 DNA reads TGTGCCAGCAGCATCGGACAGACCTACGAGCAGTACTTC. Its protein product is CASSIGQTYEQYF.

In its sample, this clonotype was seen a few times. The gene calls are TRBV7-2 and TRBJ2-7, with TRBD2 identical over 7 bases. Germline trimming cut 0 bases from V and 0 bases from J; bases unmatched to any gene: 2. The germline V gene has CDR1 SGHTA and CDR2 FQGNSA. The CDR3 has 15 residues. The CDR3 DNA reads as TGTGCCAGCAGCTTAGCTGCTAGCGGCTCCTACGAGCAGTACTTC. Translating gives CASSLAASGSYEQYF. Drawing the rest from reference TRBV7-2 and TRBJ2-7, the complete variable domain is GAGVSQSPSNKVTEKGKDVELRCDPISGHTALYWYRQSLGQGLEFLIYFQGNSAPDKSGLPSDRFSAERTGGSVSTLTIQRTQQEDSAVYLCASSLAASGSYEQYFGPGTRLTVT.

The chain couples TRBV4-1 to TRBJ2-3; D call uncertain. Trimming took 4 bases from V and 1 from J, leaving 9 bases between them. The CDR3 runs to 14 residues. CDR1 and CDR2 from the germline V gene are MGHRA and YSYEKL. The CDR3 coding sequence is TGCGCCAGCAGCCCTCTACAACGCACAGATACGCAGTATTTT. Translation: CASSPLQRTDTQYF.

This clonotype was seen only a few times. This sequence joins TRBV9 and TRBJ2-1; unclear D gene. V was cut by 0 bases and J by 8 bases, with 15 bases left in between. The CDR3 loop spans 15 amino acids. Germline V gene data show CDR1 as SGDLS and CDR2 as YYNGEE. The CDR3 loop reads CASSVAADPLYEQFF. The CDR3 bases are TGTGCCAGCAGCGTAGCCGCGGATCCTTTGTATGAGCAGTTCTTC.

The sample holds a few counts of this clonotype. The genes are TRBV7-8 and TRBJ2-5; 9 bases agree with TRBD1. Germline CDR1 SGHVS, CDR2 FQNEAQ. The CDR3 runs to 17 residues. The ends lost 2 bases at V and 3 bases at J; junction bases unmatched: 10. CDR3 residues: CASSLPRDREIKETQYF. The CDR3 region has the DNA TGTGCCAGCAGCTTACCCAGGGACAGGGAGATCAAAGAGACCCAGTACTTC.

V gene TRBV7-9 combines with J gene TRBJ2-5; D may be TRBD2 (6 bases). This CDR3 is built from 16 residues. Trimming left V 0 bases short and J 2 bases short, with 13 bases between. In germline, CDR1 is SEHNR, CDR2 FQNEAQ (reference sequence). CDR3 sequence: CASSLAPGLTQETQYF. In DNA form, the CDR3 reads TGTGCCAGCAGCTTAGCTCCGGGACTGACTCAAGAGACCCAGTACTTC.

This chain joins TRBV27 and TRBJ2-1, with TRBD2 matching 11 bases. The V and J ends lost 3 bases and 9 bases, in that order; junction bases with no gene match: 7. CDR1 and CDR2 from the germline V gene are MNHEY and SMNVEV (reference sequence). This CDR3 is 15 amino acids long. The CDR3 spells CASSLIAGGQSEQFF. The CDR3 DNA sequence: TGTGCCAGCAGTTTGATAGCGGGGGGGCAAAGTGAGCAGTTCTTC.

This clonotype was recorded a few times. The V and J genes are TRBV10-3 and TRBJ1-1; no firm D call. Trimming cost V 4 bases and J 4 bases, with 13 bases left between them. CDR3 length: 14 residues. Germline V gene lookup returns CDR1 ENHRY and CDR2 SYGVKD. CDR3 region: CAISVTGPITEAFF. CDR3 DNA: TGTGCCATCAGTGTTACCGGTCCGATCACTGAAGCTTTCTTT.

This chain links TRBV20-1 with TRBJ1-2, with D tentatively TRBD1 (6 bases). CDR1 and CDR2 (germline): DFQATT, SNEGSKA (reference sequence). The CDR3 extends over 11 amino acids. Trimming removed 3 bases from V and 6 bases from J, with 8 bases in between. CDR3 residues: CSASSGDGYTF. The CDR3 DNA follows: TGCAGTGCTAGTTCAGGGGATGGCTACACCTTC.